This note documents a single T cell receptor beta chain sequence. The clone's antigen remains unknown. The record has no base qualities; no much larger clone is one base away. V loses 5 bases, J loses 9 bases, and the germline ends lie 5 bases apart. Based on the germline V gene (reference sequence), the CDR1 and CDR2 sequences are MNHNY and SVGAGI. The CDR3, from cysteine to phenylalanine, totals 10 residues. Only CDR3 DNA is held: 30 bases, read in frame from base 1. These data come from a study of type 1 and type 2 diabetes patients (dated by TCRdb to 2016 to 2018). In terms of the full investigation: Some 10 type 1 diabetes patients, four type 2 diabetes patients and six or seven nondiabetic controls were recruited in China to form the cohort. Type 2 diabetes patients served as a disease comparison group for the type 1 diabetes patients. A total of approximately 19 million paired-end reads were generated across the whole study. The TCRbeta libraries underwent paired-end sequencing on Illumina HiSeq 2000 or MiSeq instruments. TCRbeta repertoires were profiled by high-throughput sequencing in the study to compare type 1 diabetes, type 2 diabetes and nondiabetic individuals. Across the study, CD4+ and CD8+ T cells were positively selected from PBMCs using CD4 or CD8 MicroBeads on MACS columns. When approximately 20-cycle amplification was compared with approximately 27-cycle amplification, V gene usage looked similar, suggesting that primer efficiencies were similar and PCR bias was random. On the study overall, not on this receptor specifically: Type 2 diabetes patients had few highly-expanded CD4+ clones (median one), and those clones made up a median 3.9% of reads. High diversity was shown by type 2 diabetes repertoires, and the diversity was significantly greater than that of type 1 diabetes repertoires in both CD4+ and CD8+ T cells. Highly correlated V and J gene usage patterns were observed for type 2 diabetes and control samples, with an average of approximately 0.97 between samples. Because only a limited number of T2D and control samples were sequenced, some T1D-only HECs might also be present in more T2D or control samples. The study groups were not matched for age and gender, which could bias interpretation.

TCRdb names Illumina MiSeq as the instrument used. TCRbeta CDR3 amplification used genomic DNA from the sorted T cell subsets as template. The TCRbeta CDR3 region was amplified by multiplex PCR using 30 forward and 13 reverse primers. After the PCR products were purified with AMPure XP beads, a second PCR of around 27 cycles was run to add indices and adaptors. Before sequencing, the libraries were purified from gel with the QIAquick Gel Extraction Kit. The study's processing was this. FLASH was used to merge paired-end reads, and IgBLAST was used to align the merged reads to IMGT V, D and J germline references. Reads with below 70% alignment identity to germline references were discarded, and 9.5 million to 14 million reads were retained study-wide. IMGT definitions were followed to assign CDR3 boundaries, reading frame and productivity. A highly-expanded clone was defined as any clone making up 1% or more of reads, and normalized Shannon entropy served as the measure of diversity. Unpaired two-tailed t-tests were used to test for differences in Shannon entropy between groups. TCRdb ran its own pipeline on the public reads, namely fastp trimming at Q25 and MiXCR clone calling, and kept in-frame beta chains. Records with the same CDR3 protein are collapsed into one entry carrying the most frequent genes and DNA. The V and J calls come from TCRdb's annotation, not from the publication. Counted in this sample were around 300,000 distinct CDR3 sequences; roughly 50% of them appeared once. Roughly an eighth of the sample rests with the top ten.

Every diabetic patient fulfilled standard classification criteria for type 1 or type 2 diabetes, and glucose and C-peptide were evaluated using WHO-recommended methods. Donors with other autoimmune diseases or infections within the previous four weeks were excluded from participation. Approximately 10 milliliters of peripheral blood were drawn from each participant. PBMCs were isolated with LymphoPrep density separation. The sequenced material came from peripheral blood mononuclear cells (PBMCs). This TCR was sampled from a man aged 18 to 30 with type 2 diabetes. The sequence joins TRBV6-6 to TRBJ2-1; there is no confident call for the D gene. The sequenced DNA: TGTGCCAGCAGTCACACTGAGCAGTTCTTC. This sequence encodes CASSHTEQFF.